Here is one TCR beta chain with its context. The germline V gene has CDR1 MNHEY and CDR2 SVGAGI. This CDR3 is 14 amino acids long. Between the trimmed V and J ends, which lost 8 bases and 7 bases, there was a span of 17 bases. This table comes from immunoSEQ multiplex PCR, and its TCRdb copy is limited to in-frame clones, with some not included. In the table there are approximately 300,000 clones, around 84% of which are singletons. This specimen belongs to a study of blood T cell repertoires in COVID-19. The sequencing sample was made of PBMCs or T cells enriched from blood (not recorded which). V usage is TRBV6-5 and J usage is TRBJ1-4; possible D gene TRBD1, 6 bases. This clonotype was obtained from a woman younger than 30 who had recovered from COVID-19. CDR3 amino acids: CASSKGGRVEKLFF. The DNA of the CDR3 is TGTGCCAGCTCCAAGGGGGGGCGCGTTGAAAAACTGTTTTTT.